These 7 T cell receptor beta chains came from one sample sequenced in a study of CD8+ T cells in alopecia areata. Regarding treatment: oral pan-JAK inhibitor, 5-10 mg twice daily. In each case, RNA was isolated and then reverse transcribed into cDNA as the sequencing template. Libraries were prepared by immunoSEQ multiplex PCR; TCRdb keeps only in-frame clonotypes and omits some of them. Here the sample spans about 220,000 clones, less than 75% being singletons. Material: CD4+ T cells sorted from blood, obtained at week 4, from a patient treated with tofacitinib. These receptors were taken from a human donor with alopecia areata.

The rearrangement joins TRBV2 to TRBJ2-7, with 7 nucleotides matching TRBD1. The CDR3 extends over 12 amino acids. In germline, CDR1 is SNHLY, CDR2 FYNNEI. The J segment lost 5 bases and the V segment lost 6 bases, leaving 4 bases of the junction unmatched. The CDR3 region has the DNA TGTGCCAGCAGCGAACAGGGGAACGAGCAGTACTTC. Amino acids: CASSEQGNEQYF.

This clone was seen only a few times. The CDR3 region has the DNA TGTGCCAGCAGCCTAAACAGGGAGGGCTACGAGCAGTACTTC. It yields the protein CASSLNREGYEQYF. The chain has TRBV6-1 and TRBJ2-7; D perhaps matches TRBD2 (7 bases). The germline V gene has CDR1 MNHNS and CDR2 SASEGT. CDR3 size: 14 residues. Deletions cut 6 bases from V and 3 bases from J, with 15 bases between.

The chain links TRBV6-5 to TRBJ2-3, with a weak D call TRBD2 (6 bases). Trimming removed 8 bases at V and 2 bases at J, with 8 bases between. The CDR3 runs 12 residues. The germline gives CDR1 MNHEY, CDR2 SVGAGI. CDR3 in DNA: TGTGCCAGCGGAGGGCACACAGATACGCAGTATTTT. This encodes CASGGHTDTQYF.

A few counts support this clone. This chain joins TRBV11-2 and TRBJ2-4; 10 bases map to TRBD2. In germline, CDR1 is SGHAT, CDR2 FQNNGV. This CDR3 is 15 amino acids long. The V segment lost 5 bases and the J segment 6 bases; nucleotides outside the gene matches: 7. CDR3 region: CASSARTSGLNIQYF. In DNA form, the CDR3 reads TGTGCCAGCAGCGCTCGGACTAGCGGATTAAACATTCAGTACTTC.

Ten or more counts support this clone. The chain couples TRBV28 to TRBJ2-2; possible D gene TRBD1, 5 bases. V lost 4 bases to trimming and J lost 0 bases, with 9 bases between them. The CDR3 consists of 15 residues. Germline CDR1 reads MDHEN; CDR2 reads SYDVKM. The CDR3 loop reads CASSWTRPNTGELFF. The DNA of the CDR3 is TGTGCCAGCAGTTGGACACGACCGAACACCGGGGAGCTGTTTTTT. The full variable domain, with the rest looked up from reference TRBV28 and TRBJ2-2, is DVKVTQSSRYLVKRTGEKVFLECVQDMDHENMFWYRQDPGLGLRLIYFSYDVKMKEKGDIPEGYSVSREKKERFSLILESASTNQTSMYLCASSWTRPNTGELFFGEGSRLTVL.

This clone was seen a handful of times. The genes are TRBV4-3 and TRBJ2-4; the D is unclear. Germline CDR1 reads LGHNA; CDR2 reads YSLEER. The CDR3 has 13 amino acids. Trimming removed 0 bases from V and 6 bases from J, with 6 bases in between. The CDR3 sequence is CASSQEWGNIQYF. CDR3 DNA: TGCGCCAGCAGCCAAGAGTGGGGAAACATTCAGTACTTC.

This clone was recorded a few times. V gene TRBV9 combines with J gene TRBJ2-7; D may be TRBD2 (5 bases). The CDR3 runs 14 residues. V was pared by 0 bases and J by 3 bases, with 10 bases between. The germline CDR1 and CDR2 sequences are SGDLS and YYNGEE. CDR3 residues: CASSVGSENYEQYF. DNA for the CDR3: TGTGCCAGCAGCGTAGGTAGCGAAAACTACGAGCAGTACTTC.